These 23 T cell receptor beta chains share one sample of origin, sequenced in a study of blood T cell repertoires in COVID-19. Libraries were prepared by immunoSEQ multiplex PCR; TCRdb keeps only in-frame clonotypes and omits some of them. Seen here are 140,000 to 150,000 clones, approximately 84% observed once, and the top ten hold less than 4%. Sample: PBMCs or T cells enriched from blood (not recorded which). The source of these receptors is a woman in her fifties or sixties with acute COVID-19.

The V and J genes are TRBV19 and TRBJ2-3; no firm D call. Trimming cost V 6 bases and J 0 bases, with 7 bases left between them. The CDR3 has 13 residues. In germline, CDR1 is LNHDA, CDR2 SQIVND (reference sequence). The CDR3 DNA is TGTGCCAGTAGCCAGGTTAGCACAGATACGCAGTATTTT. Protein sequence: CASSQVSTDTQYF.

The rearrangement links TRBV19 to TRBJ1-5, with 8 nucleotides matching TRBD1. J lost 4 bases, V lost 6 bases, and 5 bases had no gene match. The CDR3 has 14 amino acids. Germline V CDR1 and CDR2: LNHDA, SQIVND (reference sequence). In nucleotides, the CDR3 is TGTGCCAGTAGGACTCAGGGGGCGAATCAGCCCCAGCATTTT. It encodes CASRTQGANQPQHF. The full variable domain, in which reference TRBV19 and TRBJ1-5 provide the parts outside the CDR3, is DGGITQSPKYLFRKEGQNVTLSCEQNLNHDAMYWYRQDPGQGLRLIYYSQIVNDFQKGDIAEGYSVSREKKESFPLTVTSAQKNPTAFYLCASRTQGANQPQHFGDGTRLSIL.

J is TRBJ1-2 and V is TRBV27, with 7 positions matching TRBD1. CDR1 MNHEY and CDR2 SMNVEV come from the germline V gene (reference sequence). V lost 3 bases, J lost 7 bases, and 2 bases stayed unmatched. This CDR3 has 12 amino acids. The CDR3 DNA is TGTGCCAGCAGTTTTACAGGGGCTGGCTACACCTTC. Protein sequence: CASSFTGAGYTF.

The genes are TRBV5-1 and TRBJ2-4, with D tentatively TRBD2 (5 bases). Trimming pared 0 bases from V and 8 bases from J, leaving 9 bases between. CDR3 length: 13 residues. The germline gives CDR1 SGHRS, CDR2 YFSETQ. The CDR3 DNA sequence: TGCGCCAGCAGCTTGGAATTGGAGGACATTCAGTACTTC. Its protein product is CASSLELEDIQYF.

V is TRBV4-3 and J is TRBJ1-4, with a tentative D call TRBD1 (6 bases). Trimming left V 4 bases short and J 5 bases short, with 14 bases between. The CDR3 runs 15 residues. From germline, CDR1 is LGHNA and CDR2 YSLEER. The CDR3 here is CASSLSGQSNEKLFF. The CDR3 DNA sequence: TGCGCCAGCAGCCTTTCCGGACAGAGCAATGAAAAACTGTTTTTT.

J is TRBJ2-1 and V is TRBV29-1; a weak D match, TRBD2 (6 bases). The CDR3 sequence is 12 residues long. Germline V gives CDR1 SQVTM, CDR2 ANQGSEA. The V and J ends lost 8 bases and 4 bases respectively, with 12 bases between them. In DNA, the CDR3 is TGCAGCACGGGACTCCGATACAATGAGCAGTTCTTC. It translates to CSTGLRYNEQFF.

The CDR3: CASSSGLAGVGETQYF. In DNA form, the CDR3 reads TGTGCCAGCAGCTCGGGACTAGCGGGAGTGGGGGAGACCCAGTACTTC. The chain joins TRBV5-4 to TRBJ2-5, with 14 bases identical to TRBD2. The CDR3 sequence is 16 residues long. Germline V gene data show CDR1 as SGHNT and CDR2 as YYREEE (reference sequence). Trimming at V came to 3 bases and at J to 5 bases, leaving 6 bases not matched to a gene.

Here the CDR3 DNA reads TGTGCCAGTAGTGCAATGCCGTTATCTCAGACCTACAATGAGCAGTTCTTC. This sequence encodes CASSAMPLSQTYNEQFF. V usage is TRBV19 and J usage is TRBJ2-1; D is uncertain. This CDR3 is built from 17 residues. V lost 5 bases and J lost 2, with 19 bases in between. Looked up from germline, CDR1 is LNHDA and CDR2 is SQIVND (reference sequence).

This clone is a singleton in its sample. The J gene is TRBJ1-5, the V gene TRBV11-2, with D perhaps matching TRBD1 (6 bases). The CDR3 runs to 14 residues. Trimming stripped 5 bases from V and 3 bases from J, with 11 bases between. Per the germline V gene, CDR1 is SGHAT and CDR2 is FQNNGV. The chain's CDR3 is CASSLGQNNQPQHF. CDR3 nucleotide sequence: TGTGCCAGCAGCCTGGGACAAAACAATCAGCCCCAGCATTTT. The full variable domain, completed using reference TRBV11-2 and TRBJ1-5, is EAGVAQSPRYKIIEKRQSVAFWCNPISGHATLYWYQQILGQGPKLLIQFQNNGVVDDSQLPKDRFSAERLKGVDSTLKIQPAKLEDSAVYLCASSLGQNNQPQHFGDGTRLSIL.

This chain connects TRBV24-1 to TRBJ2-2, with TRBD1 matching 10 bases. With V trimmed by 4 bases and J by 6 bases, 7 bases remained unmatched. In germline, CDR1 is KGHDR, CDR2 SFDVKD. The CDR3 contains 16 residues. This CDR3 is CATSEPTGGTAGELFF. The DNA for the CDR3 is TGTGCCACCAGTGAGCCGACAGGGGGCACGGCCGGGGAGCTGTTTTTT.

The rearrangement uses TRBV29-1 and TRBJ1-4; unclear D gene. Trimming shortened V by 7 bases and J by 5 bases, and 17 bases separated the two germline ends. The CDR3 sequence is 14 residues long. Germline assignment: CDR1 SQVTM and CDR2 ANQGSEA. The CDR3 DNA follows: TGCAGCGCCTCAGGTGACATCGGAAATGAAAAACTGTTTTTT. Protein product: CSASGDIGNEKLFF.

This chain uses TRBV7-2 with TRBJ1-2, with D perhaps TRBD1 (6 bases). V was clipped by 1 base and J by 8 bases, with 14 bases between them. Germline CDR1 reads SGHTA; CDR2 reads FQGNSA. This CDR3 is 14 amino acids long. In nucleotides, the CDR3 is TGTGCCAGCAGCTTAGTACAGGGTTTGAGGGGCTACACCTTC. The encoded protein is CASSLVQGLRGYTF.

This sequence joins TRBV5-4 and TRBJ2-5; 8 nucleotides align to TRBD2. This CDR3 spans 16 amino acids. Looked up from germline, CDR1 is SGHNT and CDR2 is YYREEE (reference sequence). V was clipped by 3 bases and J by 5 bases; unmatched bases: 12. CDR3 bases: TGTGCCAGCAGCTCCCCCACGGGAGGGCTTATGGAGACCCAGTACTTC. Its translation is CASSSPTGGLMETQYF.

This CDR3 reads CASSLAIVAGGSYNEQFF. CDR3 nucleotides: TGTGCCAGCAGCTTAGCGATAGTAGCGGGAGGTTCCTACAATGAGCAGTTCTTC. The chain employs TRBV7-2 and TRBJ2-1; 10 bases match TRBD2. Germline values: CDR1 SGHTA, CDR2 FQGNSA. This CDR3 spans 18 amino acids. V shed 0 bases, J shed 1 base, and the junction held 6 bases outside the gene matches. Full variable domain (missing parts from reference TRBV7-2 and TRBJ2-1): GAGVSQSPSNKVTEKGKDVELRCDPISGHTALYWYRQSLGQGLEFLIYFQGNSAPDKSGLPSDRFSAERTGGSVSTLTIQRTQQEDSAVYLCASSLAIVAGGSYNEQFFGPGTRLTVL.

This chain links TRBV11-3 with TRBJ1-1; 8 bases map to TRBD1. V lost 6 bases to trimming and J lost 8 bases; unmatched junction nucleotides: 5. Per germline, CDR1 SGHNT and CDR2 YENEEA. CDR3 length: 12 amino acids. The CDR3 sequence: CASSLTGGEAFF. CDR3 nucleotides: TGTGCCAGCAGTTTAACAGGGGGAGAAGCTTTCTTT.

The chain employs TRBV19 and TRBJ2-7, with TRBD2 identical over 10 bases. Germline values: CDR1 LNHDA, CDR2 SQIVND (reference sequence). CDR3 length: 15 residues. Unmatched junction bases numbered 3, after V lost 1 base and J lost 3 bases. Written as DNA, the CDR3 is TGTGCCAGTAGTATAGGCTCTAGCGGGAGCTACGAGCAGTACTTC. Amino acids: CASSIGSSGSYEQYF.

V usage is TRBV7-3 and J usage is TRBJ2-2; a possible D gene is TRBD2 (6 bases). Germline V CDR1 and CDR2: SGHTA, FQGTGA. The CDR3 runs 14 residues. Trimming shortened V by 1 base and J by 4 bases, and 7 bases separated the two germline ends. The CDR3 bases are TGTGCCAGCAGCTTAATAGCGGCCACCGGGGAGCTGTTTTTT. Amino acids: CASSLIAATGELFF.

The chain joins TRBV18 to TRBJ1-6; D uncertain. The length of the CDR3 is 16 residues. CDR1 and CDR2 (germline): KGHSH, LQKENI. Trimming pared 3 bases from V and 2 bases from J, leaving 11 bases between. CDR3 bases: TGTGCCAGCTCACCGGGCACCGATCCCTATAATTCACCCCTCCACTTT. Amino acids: CASSPGTDPYNSPLHF.

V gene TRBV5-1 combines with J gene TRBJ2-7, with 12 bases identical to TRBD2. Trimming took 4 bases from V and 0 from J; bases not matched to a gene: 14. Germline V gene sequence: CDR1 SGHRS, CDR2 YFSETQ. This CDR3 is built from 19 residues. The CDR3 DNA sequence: TGCGCCAGCAGCCGGGACGGGACTAGCGGGCGTCCGAGCTCCTACGAGCAGTACTTC. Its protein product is CASSRDGTSGRPSSYEQYF.

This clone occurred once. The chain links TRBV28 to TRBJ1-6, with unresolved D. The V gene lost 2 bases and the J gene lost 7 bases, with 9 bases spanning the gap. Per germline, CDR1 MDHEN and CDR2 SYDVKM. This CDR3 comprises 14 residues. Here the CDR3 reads CASSLVQENSPLHF. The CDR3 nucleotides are TGTGCCAGCAGTTTAGTCCAGGAAAATTCACCCCTCCACTTT.

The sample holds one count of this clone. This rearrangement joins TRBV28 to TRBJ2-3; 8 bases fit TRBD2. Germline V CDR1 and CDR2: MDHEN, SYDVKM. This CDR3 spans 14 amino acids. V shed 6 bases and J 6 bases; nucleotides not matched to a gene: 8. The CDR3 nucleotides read TGTGCCAGCAGGAGGACTAGCACAGCGGATACGCAGTATTTT. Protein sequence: CASRRTSTADTQYF. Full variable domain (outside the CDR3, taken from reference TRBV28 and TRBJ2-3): DVKVTQSSRYLVKRTGEKVFLECVQDMDHENMFWYRQDPGLGLRLIYFSYDVKMKEKGDIPEGYSVSREKKERFSLILESASTNQTSMYLCASRRTSTADTQYFGPGTRLTVL.

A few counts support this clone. CDR3 protein: CASSLGTNTDTQYF. In nucleotides, the CDR3 is TGTGCCAGCAGTCTCGGGACAAACACAGATACGCAGTATTTT. The rearrangement joins TRBV27 to TRBJ2-3; D is perhaps TRBD1 (6 bases). This CDR3 comprises 14 residues. Germline CDR1 is MNHEY and CDR2 is SMNVEV (reference sequence). Trimming cost V 5 bases and J 2 bases, with 11 bases left between them.

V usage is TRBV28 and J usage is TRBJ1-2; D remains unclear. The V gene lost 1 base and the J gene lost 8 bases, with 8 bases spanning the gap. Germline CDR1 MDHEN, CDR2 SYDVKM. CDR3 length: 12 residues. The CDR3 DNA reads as TGTGCCAGCAGTTTATCCGGGTACGGCTACACCTTC. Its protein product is CASSLSGYGYTF.